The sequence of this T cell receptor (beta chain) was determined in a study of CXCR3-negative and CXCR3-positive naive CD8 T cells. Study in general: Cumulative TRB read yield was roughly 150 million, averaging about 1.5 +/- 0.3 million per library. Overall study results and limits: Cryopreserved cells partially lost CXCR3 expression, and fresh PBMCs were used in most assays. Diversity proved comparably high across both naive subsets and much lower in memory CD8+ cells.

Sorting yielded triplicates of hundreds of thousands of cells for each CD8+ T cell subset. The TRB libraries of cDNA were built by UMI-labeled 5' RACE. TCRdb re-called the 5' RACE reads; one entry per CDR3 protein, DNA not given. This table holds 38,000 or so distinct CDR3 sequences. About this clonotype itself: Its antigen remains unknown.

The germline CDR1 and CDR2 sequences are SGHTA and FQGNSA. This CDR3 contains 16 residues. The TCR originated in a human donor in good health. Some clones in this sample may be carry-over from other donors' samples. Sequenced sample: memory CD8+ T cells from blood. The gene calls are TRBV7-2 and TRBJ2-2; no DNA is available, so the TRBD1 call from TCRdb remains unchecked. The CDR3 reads CASSPTQGVNTGELFF.